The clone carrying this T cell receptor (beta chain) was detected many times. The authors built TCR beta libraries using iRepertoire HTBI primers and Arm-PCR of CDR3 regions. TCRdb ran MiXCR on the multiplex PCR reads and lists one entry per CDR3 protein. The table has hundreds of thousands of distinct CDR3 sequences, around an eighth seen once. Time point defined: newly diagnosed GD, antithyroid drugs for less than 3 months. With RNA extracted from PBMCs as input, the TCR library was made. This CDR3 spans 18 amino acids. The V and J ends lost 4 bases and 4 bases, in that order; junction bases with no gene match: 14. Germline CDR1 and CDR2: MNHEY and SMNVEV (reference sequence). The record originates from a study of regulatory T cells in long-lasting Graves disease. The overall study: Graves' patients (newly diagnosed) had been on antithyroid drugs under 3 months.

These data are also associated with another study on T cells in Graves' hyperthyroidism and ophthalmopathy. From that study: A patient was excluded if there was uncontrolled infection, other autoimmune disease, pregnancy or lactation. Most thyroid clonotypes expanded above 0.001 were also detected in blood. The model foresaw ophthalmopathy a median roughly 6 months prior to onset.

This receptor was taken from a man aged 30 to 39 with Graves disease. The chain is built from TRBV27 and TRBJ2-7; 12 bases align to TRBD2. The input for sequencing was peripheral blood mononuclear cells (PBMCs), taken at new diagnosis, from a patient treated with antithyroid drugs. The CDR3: CASSYNSRLAGVPYEQYF. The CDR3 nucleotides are TGTGCCAGCAGTTATAATTCCCGACTAGCGGGAGTCCCTTACGAGCAGTACTTC.